Shown below are 3 T cell receptor beta chains from a single sample sequenced in a study of cytomegalovirus exposure and HLA in healthy donors. Both 60 Vbeta primers and 13 Jbeta primers went into the PCR. Clones were sequenced by immunoSEQ multiplex PCR, and TCRdb holds only the in-frame ones, with some missing. The table has some 120,000 clones, around 74% seen once. Specimen: PBMCs. The receptors were sampled from a woman in her 50s in good health and CMV-seropositive.

This chain joins TRBV7-9 and TRBJ2-7; maybe TRBD1 (6 bases). V was shortened by 3 bases and J by 0 bases, with 12 bases between the two germline ends. The CDR3 runs 15 residues. CDR1 and CDR2 (germline): SEHNR, FQNEAQ (reference sequence). CDR3: CASSFGTGLSYEQYF. In DNA form, the CDR3 reads TGTGCCAGCAGCTTCGGAACAGGGCTCTCCTACGAGCAGTACTTC.

V and J are TRBV5-6 and TRBJ1-6; 7 nucleotides align to TRBD1. The V gene end was trimmed by 5 bases and the J gene end by 10 bases; junction bases not matched to a gene: 9. Germline V lookup: CDR1 SGHDT, CDR2 YYEEEE. The length of the CDR3 is 14 residues. This CDR3 reads CASRHTGVGSPLHF. The CDR3 DNA is TGTGCCAGCAGACACACAGGGGTCGGGTCACCCCTCCACTTT.

The chain couples TRBV9 to TRBJ2-7; D might be TRBD2 (6 bases). The CDR3 sequence is 11 residues long. The V gene's germline CDR1 is SGDLS and CDR2 YYNGEE. The CDR3 nucleotides are TGTGAGTCTGTGGGGGGCTACGAGCAGTACTTC. Translated, it gives CESVGGYEQYF.